These 28 T cell receptor beta chains share one sample of origin, sequenced in a study of T cell responses to AZD1222 COVID-19 vaccine. This table comes from immunoSEQ multiplex PCR, and its TCRdb copy is limited to in-frame clones, with some not included. The data show 100,000 to 150,000 clones, around 85% seen once. This sample comprised peripheral blood, obtained 28 days after the second AZD1222 dose. These receptors were taken from an adult who received the AZD1222 COVID-19 vaccine.

The rearrangement uses TRBV7-8 and TRBJ1-5; a possible D gene is TRBD1 (5 bases). There are 14 residues in the CDR3. Trimming took 1 base from V and 3 from J, leaving 7 bases between them. Germline assignment: CDR1 SGHVS and CDR2 FQNEAQ. The CDR3 reads CASSLDRNNQPQHF. DNA of the CDR3: TGTGCCAGCAGCTTAGACAGGAACAATCAGCCCCAGCATTTT. The entire variable domain, with the rest obtained from reference TRBV7-8 and TRBJ1-5, is as follows: GAGVSQSPRYKVAKRGQDVALRCDPISGHVSLFWYQQALGQGPEFLTYFQNEAQLDKSGLPSDRFFAERPEGSVSTLKIQRTQQEDSAVYLCASSLDRNNQPQHFGDGTRLSIL.

The rearrangement uses TRBV11-2 and TRBJ1-1, with D unclear. CDR1 is SGHAT, CDR2 FQNNGV, per germline. V was cut by 1 base and J by 2 bases, with 8 bases left in between. The CDR3 spans 14 residues. The CDR3 sequence is CASSLGRTNTEAFF. CDR3 in DNA: TGTGCCAGCAGCTTAGGCCGGACCAACACTGAAGCTTTCTTT. The whole variable domain, filled in from reference TRBV11-2 and TRBJ1-1, reads EAGVAQSPRYKIIEKRQSVAFWCNPISGHATLYWYQQILGQGPKLLIQFQNNGVVDDSQLPKDRFSAERLKGVDSTLKIQPAKLEDSAVYLCASSLGRTNTEAFFGQGTRLTVV.

V usage is TRBV5-4 and J usage is TRBJ2-5; the match to TRBD2 covers 10 bases. Per the germline V gene, CDR1 is SGHNT and CDR2 is YYREEE (reference sequence). This CDR3 has 16 amino acids. V lost 4 bases, J lost 0 bases, and 6 bases stayed unmatched. The CDR3 here is CASSGASGGYQETQYF. CDR3 coding DNA: TGTGCCAGCAGCGGAGCTAGCGGGGGTTACCAAGAGACCCAGTACTTC.

This clone has more than one count but fewer than ten. The V call is TRBV28, the J call TRBJ1-2; the match to TRBD1 covers 8 bases. V lost 3 bases and J lost 6; bases outside the gene matches: 18. CDR3 size: 18 residues. Per the germline V gene, CDR1 is MDHEN and CDR2 is SYDVKM. The CDR3 DNA reads TGTGCCAGCAGTTTTATACGTCAGGGGGCGCAAGGGACGGATGGCTACACCTTC. Protein product: CASSFIRQGAQGTDGYTF.

V is TRBV19 and J is TRBJ2-5, with D hard to call. This CDR3 has 12 residues. Germline V gives CDR1 LNHDA, CDR2 SQIVND (reference sequence). The V end lost 6 bases, the J end lost 5 bases, and 10 bases lay between the germline ends. The CDR3 here is CASSVSWETQYF. In nucleotides, the CDR3 is TGTGCCAGTAGCGTCAGCTGGGAGACCCAGTACTTC.

This sequence joins TRBV7-9 and TRBJ1-4, with D maybe TRBD1 (5 bases). The CDR3 runs 14 residues. V was pared by 2 bases and J by 6 bases, with 10 bases between. CDR1 and CDR2 (germline): SEHNR, FQNEAQ (reference sequence). The CDR3 DNA sequence: TGTGCCAGCAGCTTAAACCGGGGGGATGAAAAACTGTTTTTT. It specifies CASSLNRGDEKLFF.

The chain carries TRBV7-3 and TRBJ1-1; D is ambiguous. Trimming cost V 1 base and J 3 bases, with 6 bases left between them. Germline values: CDR1 SGHTA, CDR2 FQGTGA. This CDR3 contains 13 residues. The CDR3 DNA is TGTGCCAGCAGCTTAATGGTTGACACTGAAGCTTTCTTT. Amino acid sequence: CASSLMVDTEAFF.

The genes are TRBV10-3 and TRBJ2-2, with D possibly TRBD1 on 5 matching bases. Trimming left V 3 bases short and J 2 bases short, with 10 bases between. This CDR3 has 15 residues. In germline, CDR1 is ENHRY, CDR2 SYGVKD. The CDR3 DNA follows: TGTGCCATCAGTGAAGTGGGGCCTAACACCGGGGAGCTGTTTTTT. Residues: CAISEVGPNTGELFF.

The rearrangement links TRBV20-1 to TRBJ1-5, with unresolved D. V was trimmed by 5 bases and J by 7 bases, leaving 6 bases between them. The germline V gene has CDR1 DFQATT and CDR2 SNEGSKA (reference sequence). The CDR3 contains 10 residues. The CDR3 DNA sequence: TGCAGTGCTCCAGGACAGCCCCAGCATTTT. Translated: CSAPGQPQHF.

The gene calls are TRBV7-8 and TRBJ2-7, with unresolved D. CDR3 length: 13 amino acids. Germline-derived CDR1 and CDR2 are SGHVS and FQNEAQ. V lost 5 bases and J lost 7, with 15 bases in between. The CDR3 loop reads CASSLLLRSEQYF. The DNA for the CDR3 is TGTGCCAGCAGCCTCCTATTAAGGTCTGAGCAGTACTTC.

V is TRBV5-6 and J is TRBJ1-5, with D possibly matching TRBD1 (6 bases). Trimming took off 0 bases at V and 2 bases at J, with 18 bases between the two ends. The CDR3 has 18 amino acids. The germline CDR1 and CDR2 sequences are SGHDT and YYEEEE. CDR3 coding DNA: TGTGCCAGCAGCTTGGGAGGGGCGAGGGGGTTTGGCAATCAGCCCCAGCATTTT. This codes for CASSLGGARGFGNQPQHF. Drawing the rest from reference TRBV5-6 and TRBJ1-5, the complete variable domain is DAGVTQSPTHLIKTRGQQVTLRCSPKSGHDTVSWYQQALGQGPQFIFQYYEEEERQRGNFPDRFSGHQFPNYSSELNVNALLLGDSALYLCASSLGGARGFGNQPQHFGDGTRLSIL.

The rearrangement uses TRBV28 and TRBJ1-1; TRBD1 might be the D (6 bases). V dropped 1 base and J dropped 7 bases, with 13 bases sitting between them. Germline-derived CDR1 and CDR2 are MDHEN and SYDVKM. CDR3 length: 14 amino acids. This CDR3 is CASSLSRGAVEAFF. The DNA of the CDR3 is TGTGCCAGCAGTTTATCACGGGGGGCGGTTGAAGCTTTCTTT.

A few counts support this clone. The chain recombines TRBV7-9 with TRBJ2-5; 10 bases fit TRBD1. CDR3 length: 16 amino acids. Germline V gene data show CDR1 as SEHNR and CDR2 as FQNEAQ (reference sequence). Germline trimming cut 5 bases from V and 3 bases from J; bases unmatched to any gene: 9. CDR3 amino acids: CASSSADRGREETQYF. The CDR3 region has the DNA TGTGCCAGCAGCAGCGCCGACAGGGGGCGGGAAGAGACCCAGTACTTC.

V and J are TRBV10-3 and TRBJ1-4; maybe TRBD1 (5 bases). The CDR3 sequence is 14 residues long. Germline V gene data show CDR1 as ENHRY and CDR2 as SYGVKD. Trimming shortened V by 6 bases and J by 6 bases, and 14 bases separated the two germline ends. The CDR3 here is CAISRDGSYEKLFF. The CDR3 region has the DNA TGTGCCATCAGCCGGGACGGGTCGTATGAAAAACTGTTTTTT.

The V and J genes are TRBV5-1 and TRBJ2-3, with TRBD1 as a possible D gene (5 bases). The germline CDR1 and CDR2 sequences are SGHRS and YFSETQ. The germline V and J ends were trimmed by 0 bases and 2 bases, with 7 bases remaining between them. CDR3 length: 14 amino acids. The CDR3 protein is CASSLDRTTDTQYF. CDR3 DNA: TGCGCCAGCAGCTTGGACAGGACCACAGATACGCAGTATTTT. The full variable domain, rest sourced from reference TRBV5-1 and TRBJ2-3, is KAGVTQTPRYLIKTRGQQVTLSCSPISGHRSVSWYQQTPGQGLQFLFEYFSETQRNKGNFPGRFSGRQFSNSRSEMNVSTLELGDSALYLCASSLDRTTDTQYFGPGTRLTVL.

The rearrangement uses TRBV2 and TRBJ1-1, with a possible D match to TRBD1 (5 bases). Deletions cut 6 bases from V and 0 bases from J, with 17 bases between. This CDR3 spans 16 amino acids. Per the germline V gene, CDR1 is SNHLY and CDR2 is FYNNEI. CDR3: CASSPQGGRMNTEAFF. The CDR3 DNA reads TGTGCCAGCAGCCCCCAGGGAGGGCGCATGAACACTGAAGCTTTCTTT.

This chain links TRBV6-5 with TRBJ2-5; 7 bases are a match to TRBD2. V was clipped by 5 bases and J by 5 bases; unmatched bases: 8. The germline V gene encodes CDR1 MNHEY and CDR2 SVGAGI. CDR3 length: 14 residues. The CDR3 DNA is TGTGCCAGCAGTCCCCGGACTAGAGTGGAGACCCAGTACTTC. It encodes CASSPRTRVETQYF.

This sequence joins TRBV7-2 and TRBJ1-2, with a weak D call TRBD1 (5 bases). The germline V gene encodes CDR1 SGHTA and CDR2 FQGNSA. This CDR3 is built from 14 residues. V lost 5 bases, J lost 3 bases, and 13 bases lay in between. CDR3 DNA sequence: TGTGCCAGCAGCCCCACAGGTGCTGACTATGGCTACACCTTC. As protein: CASSPTGADYGYTF.

This clone was observed once. The chain couples TRBV7-9 to TRBJ1-5; D is uncertain. The CDR3 contains 13 residues. Trimming left V 3 bases short and J 5 bases short, with 8 bases between. Germline V gene data show CDR1 as SEHNR and CDR2 as FQNEAQ (reference sequence). CDR3 sequence reads: CASSLQADQPQHF. CDR3 DNA sequence: TGTGCCAGCAGCTTGCAAGCAGATCAGCCCCAGCATTTT.

V gene TRBV3-1 (or the pseudogene TRBV3-2) combines with J gene TRBJ1-1; no clear D. V dropped 5 bases and J dropped 2 bases, with 15 bases sitting between them. Germline-derived CDR1 and CDR2 are LGHDT and YNNKEL (reference sequence). The CDR3 consists of 15 residues. The CDR3 sequence is CASSANWGTNTEAFF. Written as DNA, the CDR3 is TGTGCCAGCAGCGCCAACTGGGGTACTAACACTGAAGCTTTCTTT.

In regard to this clone: Other nucleotide sequences from this sample produce the same CDR3. The V call is TRBV28, the J call TRBJ1-1; D not certain. The V and J ends lost 7 bases and 2 bases respectively, with 11 bases between them. Looked up from germline, CDR1 is MDHEN and CDR2 is SYDVKM. The CDR3 runs to 13 residues. The CDR3, as DNA: TGTGCCAGCACTCTCGGGAGTAACACTGAAGCTTTCTTT. Its protein product is CASTLGSNTEAFF.

This clone was seen just once. The chain recombines TRBV2 with TRBJ1-1; TRBD1 is a possible D gene (6 bases). The CDR3 sequence is 14 residues long. Germline-derived CDR1 and CDR2 are SNHLY and FYNNEI. Trimming left V 7 bases short and J 4 bases short, with 16 bases between. The CDR3 DNA reads TGTGCCAGCACAGTGAACAGGGAAGTCACTGAAGCTTTCTTT. This translates into CASTVNREVTEAFF.

This clone was recorded a few times. The V gene is TRBV5-6, the J gene TRBJ2-1, with 7 bases that match TRBD2. V was pared by 0 bases and J by 0 bases, with 6 bases of the junction left unmatched. CDR1 is SGHDT, CDR2 YYEEEE, per germline. The CDR3 totals 17 residues. The chain's CDR3 is CASSLVRGGLSYNEQFF. CDR3 nucleotide sequence: TGTGCCAGCAGCTTGGTACGCGGGGGTCTCTCCTACAATGAGCAGTTCTTC.

In this sample, this clone turned up a few times. The rearrangement uses TRBV11-3 and TRBJ2-3, with 9 nucleotides matching TRBD2. V shed 6 bases and J 2 bases; nucleotides not matched to a gene: 6. Germline assignment: CDR1 SGHNT and CDR2 YENEEA. CDR3 length equals 15 residues. The CDR3 is CASSYSGGHTDTQYF. The CDR3 DNA reads as TGTGCCAGCAGTTATAGCGGGGGCCACACAGATACGCAGTATTTT.

J is TRBJ1-2 and V is TRBV29-1; TRBD1 aligns across 7 bases. Trimming cost V 7 bases and J 8 bases; bases outside gene matches: 7. The CDR3 covers 11 residues. CDR1 is SQVTM, CDR2 ANQGSEA, per germline. DNA for the CDR3: TGCAGCGGTACAGGGGCTAGGGGCTACACCTTC. It encodes CSGTGARGYTF.

The J gene is TRBJ1-4, the V gene TRBV3-1 (or the pseudogene TRBV3-2); D not certain. Germline values: CDR1 LGHDT, CDR2 YNNKEL (reference sequence). The CDR3 has 14 amino acids. The ends were cut back, 3 bases at V and 5 bases at J, with 10 bases in the middle. The chain's CDR3 is CASSQRLRNEKLFF. DNA for the CDR3: TGTGCCAGCAGCCAGAGACTCAGGAATGAAAAACTGTTTTTT.

The chain links TRBV28 to TRBJ1-6, with D unclear. Germline V gene lookup returns CDR1 MDHEN and CDR2 SYDVKM. The CDR3 consists of 13 residues. V dropped 6 bases and J dropped 11 bases, with 14 bases sitting between them. The CDR3 region has the DNA TGTGCCAGCAGCCGCGGAGACGAGGCACCCCTCCACTTT. It specifies CASSRGDEAPLHF.

J is TRBJ2-5 and V is TRBV7-9, with 7 bases aligning to TRBD1. V lost 5 bases to trimming and J lost 3 bases; unmatched junction nucleotides: 9. This CDR3 is built from 15 residues. In germline, CDR1 is SEHNR, CDR2 FQNEAQ (reference sequence). The CDR3 DNA is TGTGCCAGCAGCCCTCTCATGGGGACAGAAGAGACCCAGTACTTC. As protein: CASSPLMGTEETQYF. Combining the CDR3 with reference TRBV7-9 and TRBJ2-5 gives the whole variable domain DTGVSQNPRHKITKRGQNVTFRCDPISEHNRLYWYRQTLGQGPEFLTYFQNEAQLEKSRLLSDRFSAERPKGSFSTLEIQRTEQGDSAMYLCASSPLMGTEETQYFGPGTRLLVL.